This T cell receptor (beta chain) was profiled in a study of blood T cell repertoires in COVID-19 (dated by TCRdb to 2020 to 2021). Regarding the research as a whole: Collaborator samples came from the United States, Italy and Spain and covered acute and convalescent phases of COVID-19. The dataset comprised deeply sampled blood TCRbeta repertoires from subjects exposed to, actively infected with, or recovered from COVID-19. The repertoires were made available in a free public database intended to serve as a resource for research on the immune response to SARS-CoV-2. A de-identified subject ID, COVID-19 status, age in years and sex were almost always included in the sample metadata. HLA class I and class II types, where available, came from metadata supplied by the sample provider rather than from assay-based typing. The prospective study material was composed of cDNA or gDNA derived from T cells, B-cell-depleted T cells, or PBMCs. The samples were drawn from two sources: the first 160 participants of the ongoing ImmuneRACE study, and over 1,000 subjects contributed by 6 global collaborators. The paper's findings and limits, for the study overall: The amount of clinical and demographic metadata varied by source and participant and was provided uncurated.

The collaborating institutions used their own protocols to collect whole blood in K2EDTA tubes. For TCRbeta analysis, collaborators shipped samples as frozen whole blood, isolated PBMCs, or DNA extracted from either of those sample types. TCRbeta CDR3 regions were amplified from genomic DNA by means of the immunoSEQ Assay, a bias-controlled multiplex PCR. The published analysis was carried out like this. Within the assay, amplification of reference gene primers was used to estimate how many nucleated cells each sample contained. To quantify the absolute abundance of each unique TCRbeta CDR3 rearrangement, sequence reads were collapsed and filtered. Productive Simpson clonality was computed per sample as the square root of Simpson's diversity index over productive rearrangements. In its TCRdb copy, this immuneACCESS table keeps in-frame sequences only and misses some clones. Where compared with another copy, unresolved V genes explain less than half of these, and the others have no known cause. V and J calls and clone size are those listed in that table; D and trimming were worked out from the DNA. In this sample the table shows approximately 90,000 clones, almost 85% of which occur a single time. 1.2% of the sample lies in the top ten.

From the cysteine up to the phenylalanine, the CDR3 has a length of 12 residues. Of the read, only the CDR3 DNA is kept; its 36 bases are in frame from base 1. CDR1 SGHAT and CDR2 FQNNGV were looked up in the germline V gene. Deletion took 7 bases off V and 11 bases off J, with a span of 15 bases between the germline ends. Worth noting for this clone: No antigen is known for it. Base qualities were left out, and no much larger clone turns up one base away.

The source material was peripheral blood. The chain was built from TRBV11-2 and TRBJ1-3; the best D guess is TRBD1, with 5 bases matching. This TCR derives from a woman older than 75 with acute or convalescent COVID-19. The CDR3 corresponds to CASTGSGGSIYF. The nucleotide sequence is TGTGCCAGCACCGGGTCCGGGGGATCCATATATTTT.